These 16 T cell receptor beta chains share one sample of origin, sequenced in a study of shared clonotypes between healthy human individuals. Sequencing was performed with immunoSEQ multiplex PCR; in TCRdb, only in-frame clones are kept and a portion is missing. The sample comprises some 740,000 clones, around 92% of which are singletons, and more than 20% rests with the top ten. Positively selected for CCR7, the CD45RO-negative cells used as naive CD8 cells excluded terminally differentiated effector memory CD45RA+ cells. Sequencing input: naive CD8+ T cells sorted from blood. The source of these receptors is a man aged 25-40 years in good health.

The rearrangement uses TRBV4-1 and TRBJ2-7, with D uncertain. Per germline, CDR1 MGHRA and CDR2 YSYEKL. V lost 1 base and J 0 bases, leaving 10 bases between the germline ends. The CDR3 covers 15 residues. The CDR3 coding sequence is TGCGCCAGCAGCCAAGGGGCAGCTAGCTCCTACGAGCAGTACTTC. Translated: CASSQGAASSYEQYF.

The rearrangement joins TRBV4-1 to TRBJ2-7; D is unresolved. Germline V lookup: CDR1 MGHRA, CDR2 YSYEKL. The V end lost 1 base, the J end lost 2 bases, and 15 bases lay between the germline ends. The CDR3 covers 16 residues. The CDR3 DNA follows: TGCGCCAGCAGCCAAGTAAGCTATGCCGGTACCTACGAGCAGTACTTC. Protein sequence: CASSQVSYAGTYEQYF.

The CDR3 region has the DNA TGCGCCAGCAGCCAAGGTCGGGACTGGCGTCATCCTATCCAAGAGACCCAGTACTTC. Translated: CASSQGRDWRHPIQETQYF. The V and J genes are TRBV4-3 and TRBJ2-5; tentatively, D is TRBD2 (6 bases). Trimming pared 1 base from V and 1 base from J, leaving 22 bases between. There are 19 residues in the CDR3. Germline V gene lookup returns CDR1 LGHNA and CDR2 YSLEER.

The chain joins TRBV7-9 to TRBJ2-1; no clear D gene. Trimming stripped 5 bases from V and 4 bases from J, with 18 bases between. Germline values: CDR1 SEHNR, CDR2 FQNEAQ (reference sequence). The CDR3 extends over 16 amino acids. CDR3 loop: CASSIPPASLYNEQFF. The CDR3 coding sequence is TGTGCCAGCAGCATTCCCCCGGCGAGCCTGTACAATGAGCAGTTCTTC.

This rearrangement joins TRBV28 to TRBJ2-7, with 8 bases identical to TRBD1. The CDR3 consists of 12 residues. Germline V gene lookup returns CDR1 MDHEN and CDR2 SYDVKM. Trimming at V came to 5 bases and at J to 6 bases, leaving 3 bases not matched to a gene. The CDR3 loop reads CASSRTGFEQYF. CDR3 sequence (DNA): TGTGCCAGCAGTCGGACAGGGTTCGAGCAGTACTTC.

Here the CDR3 DNA reads TGTGCCAGCAGTTCTCGGGGCTCAGGCGTTGAGACCCAGTACTTC. Residues: CASSSRGSGVETQYF. The chain has TRBV28 and TRBJ2-5, with D possibly called TRBD1 or TRBD2 (5 bases each). The CDR3 loop spans 15 amino acids. Germline-derived CDR1 and CDR2 are MDHEN and SYDVKM. Deletions cut 4 bases from V and 5 bases from J, with 17 bases between.

The gene calls are TRBV5-1 and TRBJ2-2; 7 nucleotides align to TRBD1. Germline lookup yields CDR1 SGHRS and CDR2 YFSETQ. V shed 10 bases and J 4 bases; nucleotides not matched to a gene: 7. The CDR3 is 13 amino acids. The CDR3 loop reads CAGRDSLTGELFF. CDR3 bases: TGCGCCGGACGGGACAGTCTCACCGGGGAGCTGTTTTTT.

V gene TRBV2 combines with J gene TRBJ1-5; maybe TRBD1 (6 bases). Deletions cut 5 bases from V and 0 bases from J, with 14 bases between. The CDR3 extends over 16 amino acids. Germline assignment: CDR1 SNHLY and CDR2 FYNNEI. The CDR3 region is CASSPGRGISNQPQHF. Written as DNA, the CDR3 is TGTGCCAGCAGTCCAGGTAGGGGGATTAGCAATCAGCCCCAGCATTTT.

V is TRBV6-1 and J is TRBJ2-3; 7 positions match TRBD1. Germline-derived CDR1 and CDR2 are MNHNS and SASEGT. The CDR3 length is 18 residues. The V gene end was trimmed by 2 bases and the J gene end by 0 bases; junction bases not matched to a gene: 11. The CDR3 nucleotides are TGTGCCAGCAGTGAAATGAGGGGGCCCGGTCACAGCACAGATACGCAGTATTTT. Translation gives CASSEMRGPGHSTDTQYF.

The rearrangement uses TRBV2 and TRBJ2-7, with 7 nucleotides matching TRBD1. The CDR3 spans 17 residues. Germline CDR1 reads SNHLY; CDR2 reads FYNNEI. Germline trimming cut 4 bases from V and 0 bases from J; bases unmatched to any gene: 12. CDR3 region: CASSVMFEGQHSYEQYF. The CDR3 nucleotides are TGTGCCAGCAGTGTAATGTTCGAGGGACAGCACTCCTACGAGCAGTACTTC.

This chain uses TRBV7-9 with TRBJ1-2; no firm D call. Trimming left V 1 base short and J 5 bases short, with 8 bases between. The CDR3 covers 13 residues. The germline V gene has CDR1 SEHNR and CDR2 FQNEAQ (reference sequence). CDR3 in amino acids: CASSLDGEYGYTF. The CDR3 DNA sequence: TGTGCCAGCAGCTTAGATGGAGAATATGGCTACACCTTC.

This rearrangement joins TRBV27 to TRBJ2-7, with D unresolved. Germline CDR1 is MNHEY and CDR2 is SMNVEV (reference sequence). V dropped 11 bases and J dropped 2 bases, with 22 bases sitting between them. The length of the CDR3 is 15 residues. CDR3 in DNA: TGTGCCTGTTCCCTGGGCCCAATGGGCACCTACGAGCAGTACTTC. This encodes CACSLGPMGTYEQYF.

The CDR3 here is CSGGLAGKNNEQFF. The CDR3 DNA follows: TGCAGCGGTGGACTAGCGGGAAAAAACAATGAGCAGTTCTTC. The chain carries TRBV29-1 and TRBJ2-1, with 12 bases aligning to TRBD2. Trimming cost V 7 bases and J 5 bases; bases outside gene matches: 6. The CDR3 is made up of 14 amino acids. Germline V gene data show CDR1 as SQVTM and CDR2 as ANQGSEA.

V usage is TRBV27 and J usage is TRBJ1-2, with TRBD1 identical over 7 bases. Germline lookup yields CDR1 MNHEY and CDR2 SMNVEV (reference sequence). This CDR3 contains 15 residues. V was clipped by 4 bases and J by 6 bases; unmatched bases: 11. This CDR3 reads CASSYRGGKTDGYTF. The CDR3, as DNA: TGTGCCAGCAGTTACCGAGGGGGCAAGACGGATGGCTACACCTTC.

V gene TRBV19 combines with J gene TRBJ1-2; D is possibly TRBD1 (6 bases). Germline V gene sequence: CDR1 LNHDA, CDR2 SQIVND (reference sequence). The CDR3 has 15 residues. The V and J ends lost 7 bases and 7 bases respectively, with 22 bases between them. The CDR3 region has the DNA TGTGCCAGTACCACCGGGACAAATGGCGCTTCTGGCTACACCTTC. Its protein is CASTTGTNGASGYTF.

This clone has more than one count but fewer than ten. This chain links TRBV7-8 with TRBJ2-7; tentatively, D is TRBD1 or TRBD2 (6 bases each). V was trimmed by 6 bases and J by 5 bases, leaving 11 bases between them. The CDR3 loop spans 12 amino acids. Germline V gives CDR1 SGHVS, CDR2 FQNEAQ. The CDR3 DNA is TGTGCCAGCAGAACAGGGAGGCACGAGCAGTACTTC. It codes for CASRTGRHEQYF.